This is a list of T cell receptor beta chains from one sample in a study of cytomegalovirus exposure and HLA in healthy donors. Only in-frame clones appear in the TCRdb table, and some are missing; sequencing was by immunoSEQ multiplex PCR. The profile shows about 18,000 clones, more than 65% of them singletons. What was sequenced was PBMCs. The receptor set was obtained from a man younger than 35 in good health and CMV-seronegative. The CDR3 runs from the conserved cysteine through the conserved F or W. Each record gives: clone size, D gene, J gene, V gene, CDR3 DNA, CDR3 protein. A D gene is named only where the DNA matches it firmly. The listing skips clone size in some rows; elsewhere it reads once, few, many or a size class.

NA NA TRBJ1-1 TRBV29-1 TGCAGCGTTGTTGGGGCGGCGGTGAACACTGAAGCTTTCTTT CSVVGAAVNTEAFF
once NA TRBJ2-3 TRBV4-3 TGCGCCAGCAGCCAAGATGGGCGGGGGCGCACAGATACGCAGTATTTT CASSQDGRGRTDTQYF
NA TRBD1 TRBJ1-5 TRBV6-1 TGTGCCAGCAGTGAATTTTCAGGGGGCGGGGGCCAGCCCCAGCATTTT CASSEFSGGGGQPQHF
few TRBD1 TRBJ2-7 TRBV6-5 TGTGCCAGCAGCGGACAGGGCTCGGGCGAGCAGTACTTC CASSGQGSGEQYF
NA NA TRBJ2-1 TRBV29-1 TGCAGCGTTGGGGCCCCCTACAATGAGCAGTTCTTC CSVGAPYNEQFF
NA NA TRBJ2-3 TRBV29-1 TGCAGCGCCGGAGAGCCAGATACGCAGTATTTT CSAGEPDTQYF
once NA TRBJ2-1 TRBV29-1 TGCAGCGTTGAGGCTAGAAAGTACAATGAGCAGTTCTTC CSVEARKYNEQFF
NA NA TRBJ1-1 TRBV2 TGTGCCAGCTCTATCGAGAACACTGAAGCTTTCTTT CASSIENTEAFF
NA TRBD1 TRBJ1-5 TRBV25-1 TGTGCCAGCAGTGAAACAGGGGATCAGCCCCAGCATTTT CASSETGDQPQHF
NA NA TRBJ2-7 TRBV14 TGTGCCAGCAGCCAGAAAACCGGAGTTTACGAGCAGTACTTC CASSQKTGVYEQYF
few NA TRBJ1-2 TRBV6-5 TGTGCCAGCAACTCCGCGGACAGAAGAGATGGCTACACCTTC CASNSADRRDGYTF
NA NA TRBJ2-7 TRBV5-6 TGTGCCAGCAGCTTGGACAGGAGCTACGAGCAGTACTTC CASSLDRSYEQYF
few NA TRBJ1-5 TRBV5-1 TGCGCCAGCAGCTTCGGGGGAAGGGGCAATCAGCCCCAGCATTTT CASSFGGRGNQPQHF
NA NA TRBJ1-2 TRBV6-5 TGTGCCAGCAGGAGGAGAGGGGAGGACTATGGCTACACCTTC CASRRRGEDYGYTF
NA NA TRBJ1-2 TRBV29-1 TGCAGTCTAGGGGACACCCGAGGGTATGGCTACACCTTC CSLGDTRGYGYTF
NA TRBD2 TRBJ2-3 TRBV4-1 TGCGCCAGCAGCCAAGATGTAGGACTAGCGGGATCTTCCGCCACAGATACGCAGTATTTT CASSQDVGLAGSSATDTQYF
NA TRBD1 TRBJ2-1 TRBV5-1 TGCGCCAGCAGCTTGGGACGGACAGGGCTTTACAATGAGCAGTTCTTC CASSLGRTGLYNEQFF
NA TRBD1 TRBJ1-1 TRBV6-1 TGTGCCAGCAGTGTCTCAGGGGGATCCACTGAAGCTTTCTTT CASSVSGGSTEAFF
NA TRBD2 TRBJ2-1 TRBV6-1 TGTGCCAGCAGATTCCCGGGACTAGCGGGGAGTGAGCAGTTCTTC CASRFPGLAGSEQFF
NA NA TRBJ2-5 TRBV6-5 TGTGCCAGCAGCCGGACTACCCAAGAGACCCAGTACTTC CASSRTTQETQYF
NA NA TRBJ2-7 TRBV30 TGTGCCTGGAGTCCCCCGACAGTCTACTACGAGCAGTACTTC CAWSPPTVYYEQYF
NA NA TRBJ2-5 TRBV29-1 TGCAGCGTGGACTGGCAAGAGACCCAGTACTTC CSVDWQETQYF
NA NA TRBJ2-5 TRBV7-9 TGTGCCAGCAGCACAATGCGGCAGCAAGAGACCCAGTACTTC CASSTMRQQETQYF
NA NA TRBJ1-2 TRBV30 TGTGCCTGGGACCCAGGGAACTCACGTAACTATGGCTACACCTTC CAWDPGNSRNYGYTF
NA NA TRBJ1-1 TRBV6-5 TGTGCCAGCATTCAGACAGAAAGGAACACTGAAGCTTTCTTT CASIQTERNTEAFF
NA TRBD1 TRBJ1-5 TRBV30 TGTGCCTGTGGGGGACAGGGGATTCCCCAGCATTTT CACGGQGIPQHF
NA NA TRBJ1-1 TRBV5-6 TGTGCCAGCAGCTTGGCTACGTCGGAAGCTTTCTTT CASSLATSEAFF
NA NA TRBJ2-7 TRBV16 TGTGCCAGCAGCCAAGTGGGTAGCGGCACCTCCTACGAGCAGTACTTC CASSQVGSGTSYEQYF
NA NA TRBJ1-1 TRBV10-3 TGTGCCATCAGTGAGTCCTCACTAAAAGCTTTCTTT CAISESSLKAFF
NA NA TRBJ2-2 TRBV6-5 TGTGCCAGCAGTTACGTCGGAGGGAACACCGGGGAGCTGTTTTTT CASSYVGGNTGELFF
few NA TRBJ1-1 TRBV6-5 TGTGCCAGCAGTTACGTGAGGGACACTGAAGCTTTCTTT CASSYVRDTEAFF
NA NA TRBJ1-5 TRBV2 TGTGCCAGCAGTCCTGACAGGAGCAATCAGCCCCAGCATTTT CASSPDRSNQPQHF
NA TRBD1 TRBJ2-5 TRBV4-1 TGCGCCAGCAGCCCAATCCGGCACAGACAGGGGGGGGAGACCCAGTACTTC CASSPIRHRQGGETQYF
NA TRBD1 TRBJ2-4 TRBV2 TGTGCCAGCAGTTCTGGACAGGGGGGAGCCAAAAACATTCAGTACTTC CASSSGQGGAKNIQYF
NA NA TRBJ2-7 TRBV4-1 TGCGCCAGCAGCCAAGCCCAGGGGCTAGGGATCTACGAGCAGTACTTC CASSQAQGLGIYEQYF
NA TRBD1 TRBJ2-1 TRBV7-9 TGTGCCAGCAGCCCCGGGCGGACAGGGCACAATGAGCAGTTCTTC CASSPGRTGHNEQFF
NA NA TRBJ1-1 TRBV7-9 TGTGCCAGCAGCTTAGTTCGCGGGCACACTGAAGCTTTCTTT CASSLVRGHTEAFF
NA TRBD1 TRBJ1-1 TRBV25-1 TGTGCCAGCAGGGCGACAGGGGTTGGATCAGCTTTCTTT CASRATGVGSAFF
NA TRBD1 TRBJ1-1 TRBV29-1 TGCAGCGTGGACAGGGGGGTTTGGACTGAAGCTTTCTTT CSVDRGVWTEAFF
NA TRBD1 TRBJ1-2 TRBV10-3 TGTGCCATCAGACAACTACCGGACAGGGCGGTTGGCTACACCTTC CAIRQLPDRAVGYTF
NA TRBD1 TRBJ1-3 TRBV30 TGTGCCTGGAGTGTACCGACAGGGGTAGGAAACACCATATATTTT CAWSVPTGVGNTIYF
NA NA TRBJ2-1 TRBV29-1 TGCAGCGTCGACACTTACAATGAGCAGTTCTTC CSVDTYNEQFF
NA NA TRBJ2-7 TRBV30 TGTGCCTGGAGTGTCGGCCTAGGGGACGAGCAGTACTTC CAWSVGLGDEQYF
NA NA TRBJ1-1 TRBV29-1 TGCAGCGTCATCATCTGGGGGCCGAACACTGAAGCTTTCTTT CSVIIWGPNTEAFF
NA NA TRBJ1-1 TRBV5-6 TGTGCCAGCAGCTTATCTGCAAGTATGGGCGCTTTCTTT CASSLSASMGAFF
few TRBD1 TRBJ2-6 TRBV6-1 TGTGCCAGCAGTGGGACAGGAGACCCTGGGGCCAACGTCCTGACTTTC CASSGTGDPGANVLTF
NA TRBD2 TRBJ2-7 TRBV30 TGTGCCTGCCTTGGACTAGCGGAATCCTACGAGCAGTACTTC CACLGLAESYEQYF